What follows describes a single T cell receptor (beta chain). This entry is derived from a study of shared clonotypes between healthy human individuals. Generated by immunoSEQ multiplex PCR, the TCRdb table keeps only in-frame clones and is missing some. The sample records about 480,000 clones, approximately 85% being singletons. V was clipped by 3 bases and J by 6 bases, with 16 bases between them. The CDR3 has 15 residues. The germline gives CDR1 SGHRS, CDR2 YFSETQ. This TCR derives from a woman aged 40 to 55 in good health. Some clones in this sample may be carry-over from other donors' samples. Sequencing was carried out using PBMCs. The chain links TRBV5-1 to TRBJ2-1, with D perhaps being TRBD1 or TRBD2 (5 bases each). The CDR3 is CASSWGDSPGNEQFF. DNA of the CDR3: TGCGCCAGCAGCTGGGGAGACAGTCCTGGCAATGAGCAGTTCTTC.